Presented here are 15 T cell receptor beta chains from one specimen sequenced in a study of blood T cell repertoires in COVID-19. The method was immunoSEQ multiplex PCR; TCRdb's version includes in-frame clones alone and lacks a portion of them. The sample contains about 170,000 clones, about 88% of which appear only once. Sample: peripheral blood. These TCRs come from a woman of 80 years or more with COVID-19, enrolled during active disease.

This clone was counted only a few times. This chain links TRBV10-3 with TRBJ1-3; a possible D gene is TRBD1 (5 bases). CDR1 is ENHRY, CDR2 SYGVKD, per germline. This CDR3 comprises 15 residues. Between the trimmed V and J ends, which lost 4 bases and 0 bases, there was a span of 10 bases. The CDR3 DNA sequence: TGTGCCATCAGTGCGGAGGGGCTCTCTGGAAACACCATATATTTT. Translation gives CAISAEGLSGNTIYF.

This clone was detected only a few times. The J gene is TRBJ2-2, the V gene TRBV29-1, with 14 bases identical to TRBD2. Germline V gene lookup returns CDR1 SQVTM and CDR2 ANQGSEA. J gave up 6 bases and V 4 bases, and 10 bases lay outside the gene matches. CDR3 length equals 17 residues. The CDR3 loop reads CSVGGTSGSMQSGELFF. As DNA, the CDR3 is TGCAGCGTTGGGGGGACTAGCGGGAGTATGCAATCCGGGGAGCTGTTTTTT.

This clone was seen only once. This CDR3 reads CASSLVEEKLFF. CDR3 sequence (DNA): TGTGCCAGCAGTTTAGTTGAGGAAAAACTGTTTTTT. The rearrangement joins TRBV12-3 or TRBV12-4 to TRBJ1-4; D gene unclear. The CDR3 is 12 amino acids. Trimming cost V 1 base and J 8 bases, with 5 bases left between them.

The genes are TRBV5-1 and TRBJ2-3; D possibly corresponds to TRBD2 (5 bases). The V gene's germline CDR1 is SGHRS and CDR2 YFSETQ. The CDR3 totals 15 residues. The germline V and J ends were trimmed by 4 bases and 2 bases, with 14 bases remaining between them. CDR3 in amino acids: CASSLGGPSTDTQYF. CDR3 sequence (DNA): TGCGCCAGCAGCCTGGGCGGGCCTTCCACAGATACGCAGTATTTT. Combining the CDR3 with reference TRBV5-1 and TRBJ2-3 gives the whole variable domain KAGVTQTPRYLIKTRGQQVTLSCSPISGHRSVSWYQQTPGQGLQFLFEYFSETQRNKGNFPGRFSGRQFSNSRSEMNVSTLELGDSALYLCASSLGGPSTDTQYFGPGTRLTVL.

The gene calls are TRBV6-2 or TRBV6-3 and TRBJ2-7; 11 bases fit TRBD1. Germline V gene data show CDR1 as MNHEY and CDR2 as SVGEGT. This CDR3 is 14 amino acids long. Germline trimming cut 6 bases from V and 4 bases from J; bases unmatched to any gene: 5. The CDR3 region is CASSRGQGAYEQYF. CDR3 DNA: TGTGCCAGCAGCCGCGGACAGGGGGCTTACGAGCAGTACTTC.

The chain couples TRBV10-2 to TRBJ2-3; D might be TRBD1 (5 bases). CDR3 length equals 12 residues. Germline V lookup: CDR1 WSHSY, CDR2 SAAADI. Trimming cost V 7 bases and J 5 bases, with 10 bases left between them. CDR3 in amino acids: CASTHGQDTQYF. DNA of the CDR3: TGCGCCAGCACTCACGGACAAGATACGCAGTATTTT.

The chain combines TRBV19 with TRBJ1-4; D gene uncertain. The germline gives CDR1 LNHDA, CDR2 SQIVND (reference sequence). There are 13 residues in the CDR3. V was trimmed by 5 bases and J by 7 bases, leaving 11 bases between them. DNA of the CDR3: TGTGCCAGTAGTTACGCGGCGGGTGAAAAACTGTTTTTT. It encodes CASSYAAGEKLFF.

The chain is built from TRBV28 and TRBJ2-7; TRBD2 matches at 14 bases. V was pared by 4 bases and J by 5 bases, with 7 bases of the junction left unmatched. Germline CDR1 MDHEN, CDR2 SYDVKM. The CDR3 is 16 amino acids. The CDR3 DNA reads TGTGCCAGCAGTTCCTCCGGGACTAGCGGGAGAAACGAGCAGTACTTC. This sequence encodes CASSSSGTSGRNEQYF.

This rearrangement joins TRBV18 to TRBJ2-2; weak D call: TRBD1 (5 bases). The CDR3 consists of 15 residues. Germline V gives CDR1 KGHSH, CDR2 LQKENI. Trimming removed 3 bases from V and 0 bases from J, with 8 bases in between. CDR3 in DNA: TGTGCCAGCTCACCGCCGACAGCGAACACCGGGGAGCTGTTTTTT. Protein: CASSPPTANTGELFF.

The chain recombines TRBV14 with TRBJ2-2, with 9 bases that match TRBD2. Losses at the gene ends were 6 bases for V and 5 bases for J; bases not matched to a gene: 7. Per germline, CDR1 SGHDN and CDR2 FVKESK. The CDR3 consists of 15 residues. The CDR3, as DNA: TGTGCCAGCAGTCTACGTAGCGGGAGAACCGGGGAGCTGTTTTTT. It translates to CASSLRSGRTGELFF.

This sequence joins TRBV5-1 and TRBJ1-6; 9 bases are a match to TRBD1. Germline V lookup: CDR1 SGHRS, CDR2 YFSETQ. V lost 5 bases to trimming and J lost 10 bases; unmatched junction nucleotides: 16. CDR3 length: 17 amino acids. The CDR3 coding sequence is TGCGCCAGCAGTGATTCAACAGGGGGCAAAGTGTTGTCACCCCTCCACTTT. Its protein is CASSDSTGGKVLSPLHF.

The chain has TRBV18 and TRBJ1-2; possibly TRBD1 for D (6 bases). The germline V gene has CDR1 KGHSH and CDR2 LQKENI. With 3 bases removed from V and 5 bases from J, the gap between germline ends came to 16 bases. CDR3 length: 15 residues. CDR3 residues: CASSPDSSRGYGYTF. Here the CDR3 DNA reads TGTGCCAGCTCACCGGACAGTTCAAGGGGATATGGCTACACCTTC.

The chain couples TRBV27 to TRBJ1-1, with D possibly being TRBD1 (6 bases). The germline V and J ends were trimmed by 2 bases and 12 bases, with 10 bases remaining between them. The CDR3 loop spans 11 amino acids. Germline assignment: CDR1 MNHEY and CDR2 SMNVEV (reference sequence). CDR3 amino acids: CASSLGQRTFF. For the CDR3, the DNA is TGTGCCAGCAGTTTAGGACAGCGAACTTTCTTT.

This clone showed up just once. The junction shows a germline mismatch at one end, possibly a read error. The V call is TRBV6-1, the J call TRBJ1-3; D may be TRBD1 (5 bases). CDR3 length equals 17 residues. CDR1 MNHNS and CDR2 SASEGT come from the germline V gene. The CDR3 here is CASREGQGIFSGNTIYF. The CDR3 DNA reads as TGTGCCAGCAGAGAAGGGCAGGGAATCTTCTCTGGAAACACCATATATTTT.

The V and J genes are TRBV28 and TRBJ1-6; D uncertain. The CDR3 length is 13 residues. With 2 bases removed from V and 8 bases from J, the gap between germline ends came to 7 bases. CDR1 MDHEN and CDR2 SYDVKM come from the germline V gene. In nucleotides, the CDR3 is TGTGCCAGCAGTTTACAGGAGGATTCACCCCTCCACTTT. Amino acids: CASSLQEDSPLHF.